A selection of T cell receptor beta chains follows, all from one sample in a study of cytomegalovirus exposure and HLA in healthy donors. Clones were sequenced by immunoSEQ multiplex PCR, and TCRdb holds only the in-frame ones, with some missing. The table lists tens of thousands of clones, around 80% of them singletons, with around 3% in the top ten. The sample was PBMCs. Every receptor here comes from a man between 45 and 60 years old in good health and CMV-seropositive. The CDR3 runs from the conserved cysteine through the conserved F or W. A D gene is named only where the DNA matches it firmly. The size of a clone is reported for some rows only, either as once, few or many, or as a class for expanded clones.

D gene | clone size | J gene | V gene | CDR3 DNA | CDR3 protein
TRBD1 | - | TRBJ1-4 | TRBV6-1 | TGTGCCAGCAGTGAATTCAGACAGGGTGGCGAAAAACTGTTTTTT | CASSEFRQGGEKLFF
- | few | TRBJ1-2 | TRBV10-3 | TGTGCCATCAGTGAGCTTCGGACAGAAAACAACTATGGCTACACCTTC | CAISELRTENNYGYTF
TRBD2 | - | TRBJ2-1 | TRBV4-1 | TGCGCCAGCAGCCAGGCCGGGTGGCGGGAGGCTTCGCCGGAGCAGTTCTTC | CASSQAGWREASPEQFF
TRBD2 | - | TRBJ2-7 | TRBV27 | TGTGCCAGCGCATACACTAGCGGCTCTTACGAGCAGTACTTC | CASAYTSGSYEQYF
TRBD1 | once | TRBJ1-2 | TRBV5-5 | TGTGCCAGCAGCCGACCGGGACAGGGGGCTTCAGGCTACACCTTC | CASSRPGQGASGYTF
- | - | TRBJ1-3 | TRBV19 | TGTGCCAGTAACCAGACTGGAAACACCATATATTTT | CASNQTGNTIYF
TRBD1 | - | TRBJ2-5 | TRBV27 | TGTGCCAGCGGGACCGGGACAGGGGTCATGGAGACCCAGTACTTC | CASGTGTGVMETQYF
- | - | TRBJ1-3 | TRBV18 | TGTGCCAGCTCACCCGGGACTGATTTCTCTGGAAACACCATATATTTT | CASSPGTDFSGNTIYF
TRBD2 | once | TRBJ2-1 | TRBV10-3 | TGTGCCATCAGTGTTCGGACGGGGACTAGGTTGACTGGGTCGAATGAGCAGTTCTTC | CAISVRTGTRLTGSNEQFF
- | - | TRBJ2-1 | TRBV18 | TGTGCCAGCTCACTTAGCAACAATGAGCAGTTCTTC | CASSLSNNEQFF
TRBD2 | - | TRBJ2-2 | TRBV25-1 | TGTGCCAGCAGAATAGCGGGAGTAAACGGGGAGCTGTTTTTT | CASRIAGVNGELFF
- | - | TRBJ2-7 | TRBV13 | TGTGCCAGCAGCTTGCTAGCGTACGAGCAGTACTTC | CASSLLAYEQYF
- | - | TRBJ2-2 | TRBV7-8 | TGTGTCAGCAGCCCTGAAAGGCGGGGGCTGCGGAACACCGGGGAGCTGTTTTTT | CVSSPERRGLRNTGELFF
TRBD2 | - | TRBJ2-3 | TRBV30 | TGTGCCTGGAGATCGGGACTAGCGTTAGATACGCAGTATTTT | CAWRSGLALDTQYF
- | - | TRBJ2-6 | TRBV2 | TGTGCCAGCAGTGAAGACACAGGGGACTTTGGGGCCAACGGCCTGACTTTC | CASSEDTGDFGANGLTF
- | - | TRBJ2-6 | TRBV14 | TGTGCCAGCAGCCAAGATTTGGGGGGATTGGAGGCCAACGTCCTGACTTTC | CASSQDLGGLEANVLTF
- | - | TRBJ1-1 | TRBV29-1 | TGCAGCGTGAGTCCATCGGGCACTGAAGCTTTCTTT | CSVSPSGTEAFF
- | - | TRBJ2-5 | TRBV5-4 | TGTGCCAGCAGCTTATCGGACAGCAGGGAGACCCAGTACTTC | CASSLSDSRETQYF